Below are 2 T cell receptor beta chains sequenced from a single sample in a study of CXCR3-negative and CXCR3-positive naive CD8 T cells. With UMI labels, 5' RACE was used to prepare the TRB cDNA libraries. Reanalyzing the 5' RACE reads, TCRdb keeps one entry per CDR3 protein, without DNA. The table for this sample gives roughly 86,000 distinct CDR3 sequences. The material sequenced was naive CXCR3- CD8+ T cells from blood. Subset given: CD45RO-CCR7+CD27+CD95- naive CD8+ T cells lacking CXCR3 (TNR3-). These receptors were obtained from a human donor in good health. Some clones in this sample may be carry-over from other donors' samples.

The chain has TRBV4-2 and TRBJ2-5; TCRdb's assignment of TRBD1 cannot be checked, as there is no DNA. In germline, CDR1 is LGHNA, CDR2 YNFKEQ. The CDR3 has 16 residues. CDR3 residues: CASSQDLGQGAETQYF.

CDR3 residues: CASSPMAPRLTDTQYF. V is TRBV6-5 and J is TRBJ2-3. Germline V lookup: CDR1 MNHEY, CDR2 SVGAGI. The CDR3 spans 16 residues.